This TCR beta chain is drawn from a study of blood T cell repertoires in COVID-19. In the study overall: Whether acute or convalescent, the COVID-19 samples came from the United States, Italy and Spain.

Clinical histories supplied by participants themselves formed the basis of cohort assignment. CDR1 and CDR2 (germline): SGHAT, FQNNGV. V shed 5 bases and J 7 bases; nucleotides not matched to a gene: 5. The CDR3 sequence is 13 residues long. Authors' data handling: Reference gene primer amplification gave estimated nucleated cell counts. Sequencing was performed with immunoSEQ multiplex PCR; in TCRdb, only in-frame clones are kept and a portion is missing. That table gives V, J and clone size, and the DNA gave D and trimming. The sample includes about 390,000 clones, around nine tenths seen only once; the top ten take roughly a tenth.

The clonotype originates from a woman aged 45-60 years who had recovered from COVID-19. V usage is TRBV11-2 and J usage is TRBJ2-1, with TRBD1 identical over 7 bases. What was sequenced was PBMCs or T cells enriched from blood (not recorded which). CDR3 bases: TGTGCCAGCAGCACGGGACAGCCGAATGAGCAGTTCTTC. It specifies CASSTGQPNEQFF.